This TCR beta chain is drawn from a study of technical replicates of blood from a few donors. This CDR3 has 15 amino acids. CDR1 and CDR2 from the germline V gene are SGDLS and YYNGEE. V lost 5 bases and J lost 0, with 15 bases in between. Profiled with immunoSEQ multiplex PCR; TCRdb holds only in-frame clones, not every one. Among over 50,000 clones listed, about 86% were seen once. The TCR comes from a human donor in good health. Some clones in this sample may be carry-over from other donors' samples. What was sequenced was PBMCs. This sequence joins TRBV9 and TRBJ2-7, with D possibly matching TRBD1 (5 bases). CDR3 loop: CASSPQGVSSYEQYF. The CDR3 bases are TGTGCCAGCAGTCCACAAGGGGTCAGCTCCTACGAGCAGTACTTC.